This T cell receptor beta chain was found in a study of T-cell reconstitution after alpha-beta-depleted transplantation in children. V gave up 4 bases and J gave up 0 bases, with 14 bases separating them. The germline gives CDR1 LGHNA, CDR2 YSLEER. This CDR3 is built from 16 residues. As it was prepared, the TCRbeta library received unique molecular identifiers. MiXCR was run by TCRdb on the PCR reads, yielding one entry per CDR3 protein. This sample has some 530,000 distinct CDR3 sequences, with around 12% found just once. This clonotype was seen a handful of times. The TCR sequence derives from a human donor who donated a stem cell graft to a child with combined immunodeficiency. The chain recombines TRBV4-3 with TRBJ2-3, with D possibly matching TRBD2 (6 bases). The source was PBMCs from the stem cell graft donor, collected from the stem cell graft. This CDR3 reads CASSLLASTSTDTQYF. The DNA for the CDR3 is TGCGCCAGCAGCCTTCTAGCGTCGACTAGCACAGATACGCAGTATTTT.